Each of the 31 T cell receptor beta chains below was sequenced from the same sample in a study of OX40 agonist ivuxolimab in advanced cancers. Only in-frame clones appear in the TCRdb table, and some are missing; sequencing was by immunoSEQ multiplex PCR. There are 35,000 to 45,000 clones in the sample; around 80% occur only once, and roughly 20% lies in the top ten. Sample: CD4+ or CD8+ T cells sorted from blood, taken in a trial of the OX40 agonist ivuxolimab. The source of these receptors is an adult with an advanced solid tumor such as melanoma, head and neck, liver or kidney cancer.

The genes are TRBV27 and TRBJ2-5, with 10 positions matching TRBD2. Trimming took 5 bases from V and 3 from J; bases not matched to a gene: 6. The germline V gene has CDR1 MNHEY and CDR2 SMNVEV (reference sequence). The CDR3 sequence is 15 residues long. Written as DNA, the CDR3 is TGTGCCAGCAGTGGTGAGCGGGGGGGCGAAGAGACCCAGTACTTC. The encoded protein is CASSGERGGEETQYF.

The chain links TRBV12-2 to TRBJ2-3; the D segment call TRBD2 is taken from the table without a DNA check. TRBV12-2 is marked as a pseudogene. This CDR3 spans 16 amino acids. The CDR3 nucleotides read TGTGCAAGTCGCTTAGCGCCTAGCGGGAGCACAGATACGCAGTATTTT. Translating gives CASRLAPSGSTDTQYF.

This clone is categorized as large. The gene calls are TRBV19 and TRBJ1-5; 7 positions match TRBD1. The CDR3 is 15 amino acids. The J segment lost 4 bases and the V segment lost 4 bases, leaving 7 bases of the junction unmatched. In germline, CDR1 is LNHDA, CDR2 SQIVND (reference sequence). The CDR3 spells CASSKETGRNQPQHF. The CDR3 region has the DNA TGTGCCAGTAGTAAAGAGACAGGGCGTAATCAGCCCCAGCATTTT.

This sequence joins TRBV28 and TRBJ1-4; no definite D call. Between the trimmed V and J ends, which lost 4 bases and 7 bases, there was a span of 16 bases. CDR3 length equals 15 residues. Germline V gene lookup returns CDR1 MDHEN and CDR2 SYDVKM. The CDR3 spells CASSSQRGIGEKLFF. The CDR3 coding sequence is TGTGCCAGCAGTTCCCAACGGGGTATCGGTGAAAAACTGTTTTTT. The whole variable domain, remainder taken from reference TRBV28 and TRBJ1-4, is DVKVTQSSRYLVKRTGEKVFLECVQDMDHENMFWYRQDPGLGLRLIYFSYDVKMKEKGDIPEGYSVSREKKERFSLILESASTNQTSMYLCASSSQRGIGEKLFFGSGTQLSVL.

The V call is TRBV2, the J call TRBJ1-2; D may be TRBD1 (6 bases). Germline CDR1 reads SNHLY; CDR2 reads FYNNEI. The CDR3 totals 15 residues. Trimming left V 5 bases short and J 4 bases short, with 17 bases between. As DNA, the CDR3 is TGTGCCAGCAGTACCCCAGGGGACCCGCCCTATGGCTACACCTTC. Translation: CASSTPGDPPYGYTF. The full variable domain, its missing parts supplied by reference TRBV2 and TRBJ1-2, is EPEVTQTPSHQVTQMGQEVILRCVPISNHLYFYWYRQILGQKVEFLVSFYNNEISEKSEIFDDQFSVERPDGSNFTLKIRSTKLEDSAMYFCASSTPGDPPYGYTFGSGTRLTVV.

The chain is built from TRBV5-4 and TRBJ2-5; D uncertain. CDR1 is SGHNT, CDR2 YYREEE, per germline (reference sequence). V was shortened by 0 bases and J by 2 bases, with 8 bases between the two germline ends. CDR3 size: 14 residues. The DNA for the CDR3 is TGTGCCAGCAGCTTGGGGGTGGGACAAGAGACCCAGTACTTC. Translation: CASSLGVGQETQYF.

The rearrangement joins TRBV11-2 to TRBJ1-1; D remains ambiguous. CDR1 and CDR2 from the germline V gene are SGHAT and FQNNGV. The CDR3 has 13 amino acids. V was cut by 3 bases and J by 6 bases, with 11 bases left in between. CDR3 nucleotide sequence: TGTGCCAGCAGCTTCGCTCTGGGAGCTGAAGCTTTCTTT. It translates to CASSFALGAEAFF.

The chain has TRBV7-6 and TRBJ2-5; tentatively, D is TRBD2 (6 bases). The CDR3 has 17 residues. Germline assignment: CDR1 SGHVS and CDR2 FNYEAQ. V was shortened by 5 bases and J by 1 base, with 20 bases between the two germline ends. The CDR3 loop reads CASSPGVARVFQETQYF. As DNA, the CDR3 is TGTGCCAGCAGCCCGGGGGTCGCGAGGGTTTTCCAAGAGACCCAGTACTTC.

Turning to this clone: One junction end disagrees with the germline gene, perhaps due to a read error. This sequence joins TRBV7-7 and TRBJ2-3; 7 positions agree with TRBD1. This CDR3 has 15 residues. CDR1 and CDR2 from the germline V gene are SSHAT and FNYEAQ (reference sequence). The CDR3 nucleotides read TGTGCTAGCAGCTTTAGGGGGCGCCAAGCAGATACGCAGTATTTT. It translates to CASSFRGRQADTQYF.

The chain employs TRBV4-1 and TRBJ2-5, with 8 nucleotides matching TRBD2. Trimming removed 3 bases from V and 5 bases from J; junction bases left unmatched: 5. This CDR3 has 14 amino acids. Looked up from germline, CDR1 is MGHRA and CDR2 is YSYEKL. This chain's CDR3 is CASSQTGLGETQYF. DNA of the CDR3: TGCGCCAGCAGCCAGACGGGACTAGGGGAGACCCAGTACTTC.

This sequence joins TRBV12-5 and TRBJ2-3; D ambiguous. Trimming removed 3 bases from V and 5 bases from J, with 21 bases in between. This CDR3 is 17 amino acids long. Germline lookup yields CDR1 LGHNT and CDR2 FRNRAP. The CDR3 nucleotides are TGTGCTAGTGGTTTTGGGCCCGGACCGATGGGGTTAGATACGCAGTATTTT. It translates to CASGFGPGPMGLDTQYF.

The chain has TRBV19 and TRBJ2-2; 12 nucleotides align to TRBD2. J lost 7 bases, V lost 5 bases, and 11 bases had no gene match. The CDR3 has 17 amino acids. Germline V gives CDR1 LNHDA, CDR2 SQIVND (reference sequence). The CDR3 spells CASSSLAGGPQDGELFF. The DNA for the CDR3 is TGTGCCAGTAGTTCTCTAGCGGGGGGGCCGCAGGACGGGGAGCTGTTTTTT.

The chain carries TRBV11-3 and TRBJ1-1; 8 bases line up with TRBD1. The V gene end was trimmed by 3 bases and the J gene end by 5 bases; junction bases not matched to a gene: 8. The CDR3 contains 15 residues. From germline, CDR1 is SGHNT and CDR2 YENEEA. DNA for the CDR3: TGTGCCAGCAGCTTGACAGGGGCGAGATGGACTGAAGCTTTCTTT. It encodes CASSLTGARWTEAFF.

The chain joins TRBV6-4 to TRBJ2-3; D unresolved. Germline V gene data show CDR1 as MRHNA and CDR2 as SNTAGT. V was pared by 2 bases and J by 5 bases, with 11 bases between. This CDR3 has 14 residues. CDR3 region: CASSDNPEVDTQYF. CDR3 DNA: TGTGCCAGCAGTGACAACCCAGAGGTAGATACGCAGTATTTT.

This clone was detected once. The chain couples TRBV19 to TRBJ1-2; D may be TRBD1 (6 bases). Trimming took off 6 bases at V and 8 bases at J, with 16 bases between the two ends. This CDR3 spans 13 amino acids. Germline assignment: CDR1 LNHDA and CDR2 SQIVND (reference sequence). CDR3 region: CASRITGTGGYTF. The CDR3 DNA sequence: TGTGCCAGTAGAATCACCGGAACAGGGGGCTACACCTTC.

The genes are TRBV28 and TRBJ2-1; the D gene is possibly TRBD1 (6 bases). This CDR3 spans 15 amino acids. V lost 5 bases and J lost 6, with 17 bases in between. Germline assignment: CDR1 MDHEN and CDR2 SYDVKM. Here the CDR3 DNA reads TGTGCCAGCAGTCCCCTTTCAGGGGCCCTCAATGAGCAGTTCTTC. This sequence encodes CASSPLSGALNEQFF.

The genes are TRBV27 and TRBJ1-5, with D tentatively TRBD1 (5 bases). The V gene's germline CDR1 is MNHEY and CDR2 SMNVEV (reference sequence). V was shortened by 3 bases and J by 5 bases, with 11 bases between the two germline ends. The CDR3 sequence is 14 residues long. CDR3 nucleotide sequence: TGTGCCAGCAGTTTGCCCGGGACGGATCAGCCCCAGCATTTT. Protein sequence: CASSLPGTDQPQHF.

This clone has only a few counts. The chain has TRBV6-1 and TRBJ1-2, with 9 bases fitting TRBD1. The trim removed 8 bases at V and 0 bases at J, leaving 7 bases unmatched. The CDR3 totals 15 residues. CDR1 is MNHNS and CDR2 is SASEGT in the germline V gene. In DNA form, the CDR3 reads TGTGCCAGCCGATGGGGACAGGGCCCTAACTATGGCTACACCTTC. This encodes CASRWGQGPNYGYTF.

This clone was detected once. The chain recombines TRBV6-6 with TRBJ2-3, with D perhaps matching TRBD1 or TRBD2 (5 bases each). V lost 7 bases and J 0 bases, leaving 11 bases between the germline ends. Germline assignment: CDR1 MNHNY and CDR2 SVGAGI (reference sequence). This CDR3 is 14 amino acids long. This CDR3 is CASIPGRSTDTQYF. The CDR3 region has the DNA TGTGCCAGCATTCCGGGACGGAGCACAGATACGCAGTATTTT.

CDR3 sequence: CASSSKTGATEAFF. The CDR3 DNA is TGTGCCAGCAGTTCCAAGACAGGTGCCACTGAAGCTTTCTTT. V and J are TRBV28 and TRBJ1-1, with a possible D match to TRBD1 (6 bases). V was cut by 4 bases and J by 4 bases, with 13 bases left in between. The CDR3 runs 14 residues. Germline V gene sequence: CDR1 MDHEN, CDR2 SYDVKM.

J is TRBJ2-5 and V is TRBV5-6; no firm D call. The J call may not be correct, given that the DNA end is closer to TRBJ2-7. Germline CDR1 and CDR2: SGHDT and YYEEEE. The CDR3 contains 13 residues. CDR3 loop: CASSYSWRREQYF. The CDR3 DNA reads TGTGCCAGCAGCTATTCTTGGCGCCGCGAGCAGTACTTC.

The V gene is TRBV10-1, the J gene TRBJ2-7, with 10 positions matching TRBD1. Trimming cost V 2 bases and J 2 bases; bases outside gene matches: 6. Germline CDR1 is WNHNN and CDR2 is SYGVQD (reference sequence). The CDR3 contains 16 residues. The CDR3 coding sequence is TGCGCCAGCAGTGAGGACCCCGGGACAGGGGCCTACGAGCAGTACTTC. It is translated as CASSEDPGTGAYEQYF.

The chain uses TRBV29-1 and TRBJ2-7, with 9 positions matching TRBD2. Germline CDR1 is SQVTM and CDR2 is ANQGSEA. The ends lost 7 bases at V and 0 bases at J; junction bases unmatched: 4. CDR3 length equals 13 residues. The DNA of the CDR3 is TGCAGCGCTGGCGGGGGGGTCTCCTACGAGCAGTACTTC. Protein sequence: CSAGGGVSYEQYF.

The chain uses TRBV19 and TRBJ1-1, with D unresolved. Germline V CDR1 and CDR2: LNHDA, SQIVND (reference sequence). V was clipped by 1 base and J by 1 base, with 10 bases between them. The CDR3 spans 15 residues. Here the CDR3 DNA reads TGTGCCAGTAGTATAGTAGGCATACCGAACACTGAAGCTTTCTTT. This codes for CASSIVGIPNTEAFF.

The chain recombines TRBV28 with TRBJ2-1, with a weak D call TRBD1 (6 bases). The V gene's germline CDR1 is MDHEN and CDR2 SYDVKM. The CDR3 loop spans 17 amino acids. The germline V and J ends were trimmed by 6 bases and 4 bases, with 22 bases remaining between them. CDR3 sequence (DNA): TGTGCCAGCAGCTCAGGGGAAGGGCCTGGAGATTACAATGAGCAGTTCTTC. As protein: CASSSGEGPGDYNEQFF.

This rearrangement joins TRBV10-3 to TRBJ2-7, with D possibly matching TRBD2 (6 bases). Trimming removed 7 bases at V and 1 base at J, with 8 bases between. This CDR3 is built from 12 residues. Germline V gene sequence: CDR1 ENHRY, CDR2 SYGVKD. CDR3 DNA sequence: TGTGCCATCATGGGGGGATCCTACGAGCAGTACTTC. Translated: CAIMGGSYEQYF.

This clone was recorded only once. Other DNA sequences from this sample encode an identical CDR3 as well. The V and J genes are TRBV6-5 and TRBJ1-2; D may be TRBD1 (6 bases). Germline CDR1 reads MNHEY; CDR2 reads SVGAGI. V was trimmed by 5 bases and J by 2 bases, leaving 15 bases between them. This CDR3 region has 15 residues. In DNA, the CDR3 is TGTGCCAGCAGTGTGGGCCAGGGGCCGAACTATGGCTACACCTTC. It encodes CASSVGQGPNYGYTF.

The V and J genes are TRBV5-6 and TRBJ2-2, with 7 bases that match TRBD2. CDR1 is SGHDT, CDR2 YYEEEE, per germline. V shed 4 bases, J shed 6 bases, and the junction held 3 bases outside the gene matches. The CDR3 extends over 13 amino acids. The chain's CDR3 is CASSTGLAGELFF. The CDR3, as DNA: TGTGCCAGCAGCACCGGACTAGCCGGGGAGCTGTTTTTT. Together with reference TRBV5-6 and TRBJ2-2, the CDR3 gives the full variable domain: DAGVTQSPTHLIKTRGQQVTLRCSPKSGHDTVSWYQQALGQGPQFIFQYYEEEERQRGNFPDRFSGHQFPNYSSELNVNALLLGDSALYLCASSTGLAGELFFGEGSRLTVL.

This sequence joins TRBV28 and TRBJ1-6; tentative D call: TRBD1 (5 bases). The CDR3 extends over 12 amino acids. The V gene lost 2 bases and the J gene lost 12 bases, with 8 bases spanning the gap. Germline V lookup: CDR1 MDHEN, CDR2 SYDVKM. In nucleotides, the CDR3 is TGTGCCAGCAGTTTAAGGGGCCTACCCCTCCACTTT. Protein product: CASSLRGLPLHF.

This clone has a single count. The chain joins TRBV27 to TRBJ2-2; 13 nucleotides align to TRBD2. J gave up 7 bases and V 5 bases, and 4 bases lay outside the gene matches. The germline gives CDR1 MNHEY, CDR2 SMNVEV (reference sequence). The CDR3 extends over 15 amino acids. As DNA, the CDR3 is TGTGCCAGCAGTCCTGGGACTAGCGGGGTCGGGGAGCTGTTTTTT. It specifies CASSPGTSGVGELFF.

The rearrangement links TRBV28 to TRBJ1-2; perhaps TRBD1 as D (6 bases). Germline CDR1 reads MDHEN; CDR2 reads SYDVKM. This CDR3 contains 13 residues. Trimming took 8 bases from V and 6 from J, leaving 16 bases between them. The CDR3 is CASFGGRWDGYTF. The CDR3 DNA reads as TGTGCCAGCTTTGGGGGGCGGTGGGATGGCTACACCTTC.